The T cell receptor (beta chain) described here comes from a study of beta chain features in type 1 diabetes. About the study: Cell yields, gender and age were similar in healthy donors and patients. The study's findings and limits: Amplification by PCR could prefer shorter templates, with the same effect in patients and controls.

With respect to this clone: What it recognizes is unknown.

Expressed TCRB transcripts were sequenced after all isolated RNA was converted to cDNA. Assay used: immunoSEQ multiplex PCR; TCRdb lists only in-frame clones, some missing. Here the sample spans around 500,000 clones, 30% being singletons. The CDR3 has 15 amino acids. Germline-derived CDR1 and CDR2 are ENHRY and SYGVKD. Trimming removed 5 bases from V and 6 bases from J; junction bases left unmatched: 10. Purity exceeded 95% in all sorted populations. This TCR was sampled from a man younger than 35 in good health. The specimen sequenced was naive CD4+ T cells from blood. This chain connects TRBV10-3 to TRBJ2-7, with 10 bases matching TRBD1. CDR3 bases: TGTGCCATCAGTCCCGGGACAGGGGAGGCCAGCGAGCAGTACTTC. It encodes CAISPGTGEASEQYF.